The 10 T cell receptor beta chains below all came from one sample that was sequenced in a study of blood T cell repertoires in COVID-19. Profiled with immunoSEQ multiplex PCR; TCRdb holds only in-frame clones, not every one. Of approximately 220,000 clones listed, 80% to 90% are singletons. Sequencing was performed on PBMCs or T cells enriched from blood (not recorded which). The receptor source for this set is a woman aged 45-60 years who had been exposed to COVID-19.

The CDR3: CATAREGGEKLFF. The CDR3 DNA is TGTGCCACCGCCAGGGAGGGGGGTGAAAAACTGTTTTTT. The chain uses TRBV10-3 and TRBJ1-4, with D possibly being TRBD1 (6 bases). The CDR3 is 13 amino acids. Germline values: CDR1 ENHRY, CDR2 SYGVKD. V gave up 10 bases and J gave up 7 bases, with 16 bases separating them.

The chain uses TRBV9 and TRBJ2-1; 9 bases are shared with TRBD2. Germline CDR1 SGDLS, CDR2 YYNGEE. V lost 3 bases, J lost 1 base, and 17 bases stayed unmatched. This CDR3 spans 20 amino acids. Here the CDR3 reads CASSEGSRGGLGISYNEQFF. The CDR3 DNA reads TGTGCCAGCAGCGAGGGCTCGCGGGGGGGCCTAGGTATTTCCTACAATGAGCAGTTCTTC.

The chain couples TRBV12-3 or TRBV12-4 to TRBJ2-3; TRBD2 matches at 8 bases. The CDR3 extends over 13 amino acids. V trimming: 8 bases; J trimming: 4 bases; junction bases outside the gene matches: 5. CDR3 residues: CASLNGGADTQYF. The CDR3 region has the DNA TGTGCCAGCCTAAACGGGGGGGCAGATACGCAGTATTTT.

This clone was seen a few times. CDR3 residues: CSASGEASKGYTF. The CDR3 coding sequence is TGCAGTGCTAGTGGGGAGGCAAGTAAGGGCTACACCTTC. The rearrangement uses TRBV20-1 and TRBJ1-2; no reliable D call. Looked up from germline, CDR1 is DFQATT and CDR2 is SNEGSKA (reference sequence). The length of the CDR3 is 13 residues. The V and J ends lost 3 bases and 8 bases respectively, with 16 bases between them.

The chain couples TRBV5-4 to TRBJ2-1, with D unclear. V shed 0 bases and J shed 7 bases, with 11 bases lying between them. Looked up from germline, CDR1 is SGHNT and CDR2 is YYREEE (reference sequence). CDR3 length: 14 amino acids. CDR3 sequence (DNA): TGTGCCAGCAGCTTGGTTGGCAGGATTAATGAGCAGTTCTTC. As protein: CASSLVGRINEQFF.

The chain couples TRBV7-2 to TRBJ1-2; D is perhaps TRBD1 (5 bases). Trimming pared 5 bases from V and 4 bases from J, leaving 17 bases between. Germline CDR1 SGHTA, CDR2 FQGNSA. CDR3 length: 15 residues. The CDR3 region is CASSISRGGAYGYTF. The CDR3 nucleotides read TGTGCCAGCAGCATCTCCCGGGGCGGGGCCTATGGCTACACCTTC. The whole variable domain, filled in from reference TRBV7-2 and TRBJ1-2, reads GAGVSQSPSNKVTEKGKDVELRCDPISGHTALYWYRQSLGQGLEFLIYFQGNSAPDKSGLPSDRFSAERTGGSVSTLTIQRTQQEDSAVYLCASSISRGGAYGYTFGSGTRLTVV.

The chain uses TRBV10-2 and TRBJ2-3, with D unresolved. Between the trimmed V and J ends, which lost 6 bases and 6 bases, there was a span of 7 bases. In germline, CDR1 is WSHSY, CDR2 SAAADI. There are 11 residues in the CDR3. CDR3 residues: CASRTSDTQYF. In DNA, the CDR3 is TGCGCCAGCAGGACTTCCGATACGCAGTATTTT.

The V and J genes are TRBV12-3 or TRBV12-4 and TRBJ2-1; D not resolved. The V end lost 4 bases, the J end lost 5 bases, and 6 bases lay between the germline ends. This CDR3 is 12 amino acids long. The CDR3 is CASSYGHNEQFF. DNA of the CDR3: TGTGCCAGCAGTTATGGGCACAATGAGCAGTTCTTC.

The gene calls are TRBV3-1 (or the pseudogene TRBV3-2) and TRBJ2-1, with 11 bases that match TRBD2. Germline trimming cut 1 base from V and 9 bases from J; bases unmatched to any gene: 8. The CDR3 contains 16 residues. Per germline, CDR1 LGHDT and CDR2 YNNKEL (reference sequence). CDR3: CASSQGMGLAVSEQFF. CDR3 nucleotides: TGTGCCAGCAGCCAAGGAATGGGACTAGCGGTTAGTGAGCAGTTCTTC.

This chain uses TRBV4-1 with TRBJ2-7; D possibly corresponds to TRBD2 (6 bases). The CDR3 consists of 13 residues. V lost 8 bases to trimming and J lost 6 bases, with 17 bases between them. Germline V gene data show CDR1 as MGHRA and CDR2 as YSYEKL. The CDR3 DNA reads TGCGCCAGCGGAGGAGGGGACCGGCGCGAGCAGTACTTC. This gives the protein CASGGGDRREQYF.